A selection of T cell receptor beta chains follows, all from one sample in a study of blood T cell repertoires in COVID-19. The protocol was immunoSEQ multiplex PCR, while the TCRdb copy is restricted to in-frame clones and leaves out a portion. The sample shows tens of thousands of clones, roughly 85% of them seen only once. Input material: peripheral blood. Receptors were obtained from a human donor with acute or convalescent COVID-19. The donor label of this sample is uncertain. Each CDR3 is given with its conserved first and last residue. D genes are given only for firm matches. Not all rows give a size; the values are once, few, many and, for expanded clones, a class.

d_call	clone_size	v_call	j_call	cdr3_aa	cdr3_nt
-	-	TRBV5-6	TRBJ2-7	CASSGSSYEQYF	TGTGCCAGCAGCGGTAGCTCCTACGAGCAGTACTTC
-	-	TRBV2	TRBJ1-1	CASSGGTEAFF	TGTGCCAGCAGTGGAGGGACTGAAGCTTTCTTT
-	-	TRBV19	TRBJ2-1	CASSIYRTTVNNEQFF	TGTGCCAGTAGTATATACAGGACAACCGTTAACAATGAGCAGTTCTTC
-	-	TRBV12-3/TRBV12-4	TRBJ1-1	CASSLGANTEAFF	TGTGCCAGCAGCTTAGGGGCGAACACTGAAGCTTTCTTT
TRBD1	-	TRBV19	TRBJ1-2	CASSVPVGQVAYYGYTF	TGTGCCAGTAGTGTTCCCGTGGGACAGGTGGCCTACTATGGCTACACCTTC
-	-	TRBV6-2/TRBV6-3	TRBJ1-5	CASSYSLVMSNQPQHF	TGTGCCAGCAGTTATTCCCTTGTAATGAGCAATCAGCCCCAGCATTTT
TRBD1	-	TRBV7-9	TRBJ1-2	CASSQGQARYTF	TGTGCCAGCAGCCAAGGACAGGCCCGCTACACCTTC
TRBD2	-	TRBV4-3	TRBJ2-2	CASSQDLLAGGRVGTGELFF	TGCGCCAGCAGCCAGGACTTACTAGCGGGGGGGCGAGTGGGCACCGGGGAGCTGTTTTTT
-	-	TRBV14	TRBJ2-5	CASSPLKLTARAETQYF	TGTGCCAGCAGTCCTCTTAAACTTACAGCGAGGGCAGAGACCCAGTACTTC
-	-	TRBV7-3	TRBJ2-5	CASSLMNNQETQYF	TGTGCCAGCAGCTTAATGAACAATCAAGAGACCCAGTACTTC
TRBD1	-	TRBV19	TRBJ1-2	CASRDRGVYGYTF	TGTGCCAGTAGAGACAGGGGTGTCTATGGCTACACCTTC
-	-	TRBV5-4	TRBJ2-1	CASSLGNPREDNEQFF	TGTGCCAGCAGCTTGGGAAACCCAAGGGAGGACAATGAGCAGTTCTTC
TRBD2	-	TRBV28	TRBJ2-1	CASSLGGGSGDEQFF	TGTGCCAGCAGTTTGGGTGGGGGGAGCGGGGATGAGCAGTTCTTC
-	once	TRBV20-1	TRBJ1-2	CSGHSFYGYTF	TGCAGTGGCCACTCCTTCTATGGCTACACCTTC
TRBD2	-	TRBV7-9	TRBJ2-3	CASSFLYASGGIDTQYF	TGTGCCAGCAGCTTCCTGTATGCTAGCGGGGGGATAGATACGCAGTATTTT
-	-	TRBV6-5	TRBJ1-6	CASGDSPNSPLHF	TGTGCCAGCGGAGACAGTCCCAATTCACCCCTCCACTTT
TRBD1	-	TRBV4-1	TRBJ1-4	CASSHDPGQGEKLFF	TGCGCCAGCAGCCATGACCCGGGACAGGGCGAAAAACTGTTTTTT
TRBD1	-	TRBV18	TRBJ1-1	CASSSSGTGTEAFF	TGTGCCAGCTCCTCCTCCGGGACAGGGACTGAAGCTTTCTTT
TRBD2	-	TRBV2	TRBJ2-3	CASRLASDTQYF	TGTGCCAGCAGACTAGCGTCAGATACGCAGTATTTT
-	-	TRBV6-1	TRBJ1-2	CASSESDRSMGGYTF	TGTGCCAGCAGTGAAAGTGACAGGTCAATGGGAGGCTACACCTTC
-	-	TRBV2	TRBJ2-1	CASSPGYNEQFF	TGTGCCAGCAGTCCCGGCTACAATGAGCAGTTCTTC
-	-	TRBV6-2/TRBV6-3	TRBJ1-2	CASSYRQSATDYGYTF	TGTGCCAGCAGTTACCGACAGTCAGCCACCGACTATGGCTACACCTTC
-	-	TRBV4-3	TRBJ2-7	CASSQDTARLYEQYF	TGCGCCAGCAGCCAAGATACGGCCAGACTCTACGAGCAGTACTTC
TRBD1	-	TRBV5-1	TRBJ2-3	CASSLQGLGTDTQYF	TGCGCCAGCAGCCTACAGGGGCTTGGCACAGATACGCAGTATTTT
-	once	TRBV5-1	TRBJ1-2	CASSLVQGNAYGYTF	TGCGCCAGCAGCTTGGTTCAGGGGAACGCCTATGGCTACACCTTC
-	once	TRBV28	TRBJ1-6	CASSPLGGAFNSPLHF	TGTGCCAGCAGTCCCCTAGGGGGGGCCTTTAATTCACCCCTCCACTTT
-	-	TRBV16	TRBJ1-1	CASSQYGGSTAYF	TGTGCCAGCAGCCAATACGGGGGGTCGACCGCCTACTTT
-	-	TRBV5-4	TRBJ2-1	CASSLGGGYAHNEQFF	TGTGCCAGCAGCTTGGGAGGGGGTTACGCCCACAATGAGCAGTTCTTC
TRBD2	-	TRBV3-1/TRBV3-2	TRBJ2-1	CASSRGLAGGPEQFF	TGTGCCAGCAGCCGGGGACTAGCGGGGGGGCCTGAGCAGTTCTTC
TRBD1	-	TRBV18	TRBJ1-2	CASSPGTGKGYGYTF	TGTGCCAGCTCACCGGGGACAGGGAAGGGCTATGGCTACACCTTC
TRBD1	-	TRBV10-3	TRBJ2-7	CAISVMGQGFEQYF	TGTGCCATCAGTGTAATGGGACAGGGATTTGAGCAGTACTTC